Detailed here is one TCR beta chain. Its target is not known. CDR1 and CDR2 (germline): SGDLS, YYNGEE. Trimming took 4 bases from V and 4 from J; bases not matched to a gene: 9. This CDR3 has 15 residues. TCRdb re-called the RT-PCR reads with MiXCR, one entry per CDR3 protein. The sample consists of just over 300,000 distinct CDR3 sequences, about a fifth of them appearing once. The sample originates from a study of response to subunit inactivated influenza vaccine. Study results and caveats: It was suggested by the authors that few new T cells are recruited by each seasonal influenza vaccination.

This TCR was sampled from a man aged 50 to 75 who received an inactivated influenza vaccine. The sequenced sample was PBMCs from blood, obtained less than 22 months after vaccination. V gene TRBV9 combines with J gene TRBJ2-3; 7 bases align to TRBD2. CDR3 in amino acids: CASSLGGESADTQYF. CDR3 in DNA: TGTGCCAGCAGCCTTGGGGGGGAGTCAGCAGATACGCAGTATTTT.